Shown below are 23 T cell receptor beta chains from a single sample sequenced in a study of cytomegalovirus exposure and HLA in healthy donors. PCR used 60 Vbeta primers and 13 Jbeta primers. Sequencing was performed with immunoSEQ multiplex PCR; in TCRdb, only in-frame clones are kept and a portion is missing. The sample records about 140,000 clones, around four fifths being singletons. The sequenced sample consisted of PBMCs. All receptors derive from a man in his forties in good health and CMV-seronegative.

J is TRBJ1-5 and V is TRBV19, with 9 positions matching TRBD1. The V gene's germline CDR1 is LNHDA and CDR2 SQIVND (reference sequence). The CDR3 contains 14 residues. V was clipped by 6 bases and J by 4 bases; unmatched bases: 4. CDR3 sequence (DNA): TGTGCCAGTAGGTCGACAGGGGGTAATCAGCCCCAGCATTTT. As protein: CASRSTGGNQPQHF.

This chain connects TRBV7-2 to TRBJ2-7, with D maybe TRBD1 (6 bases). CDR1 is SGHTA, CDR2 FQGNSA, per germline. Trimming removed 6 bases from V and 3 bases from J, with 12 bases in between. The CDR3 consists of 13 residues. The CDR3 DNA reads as TGTGCCAGCAGAAAGGGACAACACTACGAGCAGTACTTC. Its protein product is CASRKGQHYEQYF.

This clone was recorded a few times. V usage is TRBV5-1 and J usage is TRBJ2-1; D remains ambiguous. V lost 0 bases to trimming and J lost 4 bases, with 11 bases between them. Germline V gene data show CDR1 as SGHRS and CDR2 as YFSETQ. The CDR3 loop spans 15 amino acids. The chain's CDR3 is CASSLVGLRYNEQFF. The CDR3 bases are TGCGCCAGCAGCTTGGTTGGTCTCCGGTACAATGAGCAGTTCTTC.

CDR3 residues: CASSLGLAGAETQYF. The CDR3 bases are TGTGCCAGCAGCTTGGGGCTAGCGGGAGCAGAGACCCAGTACTTC. The chain uses TRBV7-2 and TRBJ2-5; 10 bases agree with TRBD2. Germline V gene lookup returns CDR1 SGHTA and CDR2 FQGNSA. The CDR3 contains 15 residues. The V segment lost 3 bases and the J segment 4 bases; nucleotides outside the gene matches: 5.

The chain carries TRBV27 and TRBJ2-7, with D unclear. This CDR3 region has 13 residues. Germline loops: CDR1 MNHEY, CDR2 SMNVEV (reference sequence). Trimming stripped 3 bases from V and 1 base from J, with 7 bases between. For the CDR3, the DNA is TGTGCCAGCAGTTTTCGGGTTTCCTACGAGCAGTACTTC. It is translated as CASSFRVSYEQYF.

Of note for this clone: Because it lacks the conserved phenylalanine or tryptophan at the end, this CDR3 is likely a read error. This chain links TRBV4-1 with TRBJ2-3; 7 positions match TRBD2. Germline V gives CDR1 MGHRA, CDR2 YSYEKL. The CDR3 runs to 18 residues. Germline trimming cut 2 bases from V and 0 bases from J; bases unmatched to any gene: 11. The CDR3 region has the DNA TGCGCCAGCAGCCAAAGACGATTGGCTAGCGGTAGCACAGATACGCAGTATTTG. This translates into CASSQRRLASGSTDTQYL.

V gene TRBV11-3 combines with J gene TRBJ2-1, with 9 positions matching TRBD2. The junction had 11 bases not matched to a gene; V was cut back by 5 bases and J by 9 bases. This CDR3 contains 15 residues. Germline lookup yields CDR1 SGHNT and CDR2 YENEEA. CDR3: CASSQLAGVFSEQFF. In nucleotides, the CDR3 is TGTGCCAGCAGCCAGTTAGCGGGAGTTTTCAGTGAGCAGTTCTTC. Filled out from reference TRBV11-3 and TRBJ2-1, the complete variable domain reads EAGVVQSPRYKIIEKKQPVAFWCNPISGHNTLYWYLQNLGQGPELLIRYENEEAVDDSQLPKDRFSAERLKGVDSTLKIQPAELGDSAVYLCASSQLAGVFSEQFFGPGTRLTVL.

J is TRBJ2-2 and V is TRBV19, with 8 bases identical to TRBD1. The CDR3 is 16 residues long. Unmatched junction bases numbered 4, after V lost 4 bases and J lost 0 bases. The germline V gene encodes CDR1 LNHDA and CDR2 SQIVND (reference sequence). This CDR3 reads CASSSDRGANTGELFF. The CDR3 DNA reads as TGTGCCAGTAGTAGCGACAGGGGTGCGAACACCGGGGAGCTGTTTTTT.

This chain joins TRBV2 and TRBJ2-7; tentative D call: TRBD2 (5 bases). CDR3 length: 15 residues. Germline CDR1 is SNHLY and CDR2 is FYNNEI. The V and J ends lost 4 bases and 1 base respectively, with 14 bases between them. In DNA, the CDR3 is TGTGCCAGCAGTGGCGGGCAGTGGAATTCCTACGAGCAGTACTTC. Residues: CASSGGQWNSYEQYF.

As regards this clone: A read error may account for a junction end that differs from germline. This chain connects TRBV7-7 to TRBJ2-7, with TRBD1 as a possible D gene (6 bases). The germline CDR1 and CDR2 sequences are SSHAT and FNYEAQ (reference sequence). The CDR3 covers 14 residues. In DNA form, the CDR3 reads TGTGCTAGCAGCTTAAACAGGGATGTCTACGAGCAGTACTTC. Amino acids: CASSLNRDVYEQYF. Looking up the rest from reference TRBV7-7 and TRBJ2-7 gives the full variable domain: GAGVSQSPRYKVTKRGQDVTLRCDPISSHATLYWYQQALGQGPEFLTYFNYEAQPDKSGLPSDRFSAERPEGSISTLTIQRTEQRDSAMYRCASSLNRDVYEQYFGPGTRLTVT.

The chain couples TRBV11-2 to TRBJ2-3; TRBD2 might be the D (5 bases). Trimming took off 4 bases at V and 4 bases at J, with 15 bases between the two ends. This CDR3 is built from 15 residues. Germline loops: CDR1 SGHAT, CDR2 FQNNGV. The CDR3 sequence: CASSSPSEGADTQYF. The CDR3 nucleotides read TGTGCCAGCAGCTCCCCGTCCGAGGGCGCAGATACGCAGTATTTT.

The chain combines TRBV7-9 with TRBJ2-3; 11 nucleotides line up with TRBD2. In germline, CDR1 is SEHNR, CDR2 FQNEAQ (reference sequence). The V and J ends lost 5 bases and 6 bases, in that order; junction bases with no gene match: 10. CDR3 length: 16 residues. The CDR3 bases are TGTGCCAGCAGCGTGACTAGCGGGAAAACGCCGGATACGCAGTATTTT. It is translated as CASSVTSGKTPDTQYF.

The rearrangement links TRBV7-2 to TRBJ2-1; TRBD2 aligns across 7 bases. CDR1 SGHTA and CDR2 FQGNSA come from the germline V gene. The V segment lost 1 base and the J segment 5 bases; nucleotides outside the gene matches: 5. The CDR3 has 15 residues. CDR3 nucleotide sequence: TGTGCCAGCAGCTTAGATTTGGCGGGGGACAATGAGCAGTTCTTC. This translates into CASSLDLAGDNEQFF.

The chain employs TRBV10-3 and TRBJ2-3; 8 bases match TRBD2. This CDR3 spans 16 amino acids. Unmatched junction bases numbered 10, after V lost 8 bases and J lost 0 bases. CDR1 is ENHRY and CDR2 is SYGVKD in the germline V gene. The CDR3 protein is CAIQAGAEPSTDTQYF. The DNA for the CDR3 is TGTGCCATCCAAGCGGGGGCCGAACCTAGCACAGATACGCAGTATTTT.

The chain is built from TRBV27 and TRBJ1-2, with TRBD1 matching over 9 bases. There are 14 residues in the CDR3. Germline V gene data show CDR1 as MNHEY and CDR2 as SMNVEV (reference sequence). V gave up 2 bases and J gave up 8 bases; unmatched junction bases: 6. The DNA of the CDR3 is TGTGCCAGCAGTTTACCCGGGACAGGGTACGGCTACACCTTC. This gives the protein CASSLPGTGYGYTF.

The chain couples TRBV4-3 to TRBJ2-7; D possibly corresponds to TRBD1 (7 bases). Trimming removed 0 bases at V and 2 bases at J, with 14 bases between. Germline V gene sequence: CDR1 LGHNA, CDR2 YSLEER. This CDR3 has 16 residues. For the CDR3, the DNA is TGCGCCAGCAGCCAAGATTGGCGCAGGGGGGCCTACGAGCAGTACTTC. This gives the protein CASSQDWRRGAYEQYF.

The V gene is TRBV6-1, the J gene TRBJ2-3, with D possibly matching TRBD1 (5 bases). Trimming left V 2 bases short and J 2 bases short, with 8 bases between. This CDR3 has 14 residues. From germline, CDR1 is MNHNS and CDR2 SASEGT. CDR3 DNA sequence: TGTGCCAGCAGTGAAAACAGGTACACAGATACGCAGTATTTT. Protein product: CASSENRYTDTQYF.

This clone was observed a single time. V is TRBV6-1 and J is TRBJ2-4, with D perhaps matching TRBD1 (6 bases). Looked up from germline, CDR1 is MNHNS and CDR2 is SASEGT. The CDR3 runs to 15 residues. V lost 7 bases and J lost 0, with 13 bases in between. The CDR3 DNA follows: TGTGCCAGCAACCTAGACAGGCTAGCCAAAAACATTCAGTACTTC. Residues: CASNLDRLAKNIQYF.

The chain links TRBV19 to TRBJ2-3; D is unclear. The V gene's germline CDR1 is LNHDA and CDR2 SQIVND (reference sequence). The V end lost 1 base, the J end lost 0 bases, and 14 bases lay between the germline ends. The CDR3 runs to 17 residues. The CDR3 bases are TGTGCCAGTAGTATAGTTGTCCGCGGATCTAGCACAGATACGCAGTATTTT. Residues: CASSIVVRGSSTDTQYF.

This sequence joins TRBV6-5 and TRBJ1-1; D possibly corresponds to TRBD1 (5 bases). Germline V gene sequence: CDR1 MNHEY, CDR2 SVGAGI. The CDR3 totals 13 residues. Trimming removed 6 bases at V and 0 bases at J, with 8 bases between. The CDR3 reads CASRGGMNTEAFF. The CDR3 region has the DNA TGTGCCAGCAGGGGGGGGATGAACACTGAAGCTTTCTTT.

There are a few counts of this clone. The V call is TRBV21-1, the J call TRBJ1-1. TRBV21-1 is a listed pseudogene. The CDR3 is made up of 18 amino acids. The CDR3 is CASSKLRGKGCGNTEAFF. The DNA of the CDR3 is TGTGCCAGCAGCAAACTCAGAGGGAAGGGTTGTGGGAACACTGAAGCTTTCTTT.

The CDR3 spells CASSLGGRADTQYF. CDR3 DNA: TGTGCCAGCAGCTTGGGGGGCAGGGCAGATACGCAGTATTTT. V gene TRBV5-8 combines with J gene TRBJ2-3, with a weak D call TRBD1 (5 bases). The CDR3 consists of 14 residues. Trimming took 0 bases from V and 4 from J, leaving 9 bases between them. The germline V gene encodes CDR1 SGHTS and CDR2 YDEGEE.

The CDR3 protein is CASSLDKTQYF. CDR3 coding DNA: TGTGCCAGCAGCTTGGACAAGACCCAGTACTTC. The chain employs TRBV5-4 and TRBJ2-5; D not resolved. The length of the CDR3 is 11 residues. With 0 bases removed from V and 6 bases from J, the gap between germline ends came to 3 bases. From germline, CDR1 is SGHNT and CDR2 YYREEE (reference sequence).